The sequence of this T cell receptor beta chain was determined in a study of long-term antiretroviral therapy in people with HIV. To note about this clone: Its antigen remains unidentified.

Whole-study results and caveats: Blood obtained between about 2004 and 2017 may reflect older ART regimens. With ART, diversity went up but was still lower than in transplant donor controls.

Survey-level immunoSEQ v3.0 assays were run. Method: immunoSEQ multiplex PCR; TCRdb's copy keeps in-frame clones and lacks some. The sample carries 33,000 or so clones, 95% to 98% recorded once. The sequence was collected from a man aged 25-45 years with HIV. The sequencing used unsorted PBMCs, collected 7.6 years after starting antiretroviral therapy.

In DNA form, the CDR3 reads TGTGCCAGCAGTGAAAGTATCTATGACTATTATGGCTACACCTTC. This translates into CASSESIYDYYGYTF. The chain has TRBV2 and TRBJ1-2; D gene ambiguous. The germline gives CDR1 SNHLY, CDR2 FYNNEI. The CDR3 is made up of 15 amino acids. The V gene lost 2 bases and the J gene lost 5 bases, with 15 bases spanning the gap.